The clone carrying this T cell receptor beta chain was recorded a few times. The antigen is not known. This sample was taken from a study of blood T cells in healthy people across ages. Regarding the study as a whole: One million T cells yielded diversity estimates that were considered underestimates. Long-lived and aged donors differed, with more naive CD4+ cells and higher diversity in the long-lived.

This CDR3 spans 13 amino acids. V was trimmed by 4 bases and J by 2 bases, leaving 11 bases between them. Germline CDR1 reads DFQATT; CDR2 reads SNEGSKA (reference sequence). Peripheral blood, roughly 9.3 milliliters per donor, was collected. A second PCR of about 6 to 11 cycles used a sample-barcoded 5' primer and a J-beta primer mix. Every cDNA molecule bore a tag from a template-switch adaptor containing 12 random nucleotides. TCRdb fed the 5' RACE reads into MiXCR, producing one record per CDR3 protein. Seen here are about 1,800,000 distinct CDR3 sequences, 28% observed once, and the top ten hold 7% to 9%.

This receptor was identified in a woman in her 30s in good health. Sample: blood. The chain combines TRBV20-1 with TRBJ1-1, with D maybe TRBD1 (6 bases). The CDR3 bases are TGCAGTGCTACCGGGACAATTAACACTGAAGCTTTCTTT. Encoded protein: CSATGTINTEAFF.